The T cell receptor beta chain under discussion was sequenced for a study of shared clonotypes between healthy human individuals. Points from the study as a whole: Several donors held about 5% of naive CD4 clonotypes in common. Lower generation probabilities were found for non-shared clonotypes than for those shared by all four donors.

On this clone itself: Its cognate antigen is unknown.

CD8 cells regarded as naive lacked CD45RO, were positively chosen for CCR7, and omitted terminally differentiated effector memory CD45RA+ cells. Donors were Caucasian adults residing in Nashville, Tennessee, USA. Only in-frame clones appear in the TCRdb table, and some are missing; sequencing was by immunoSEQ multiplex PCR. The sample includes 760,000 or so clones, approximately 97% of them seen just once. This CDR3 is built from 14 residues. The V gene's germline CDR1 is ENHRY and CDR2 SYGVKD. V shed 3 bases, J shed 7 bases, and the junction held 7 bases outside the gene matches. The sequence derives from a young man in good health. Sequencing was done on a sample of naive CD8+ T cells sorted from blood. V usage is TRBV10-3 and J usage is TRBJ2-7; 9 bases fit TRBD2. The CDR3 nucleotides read TGTGCCATCAGTGACGGTAGCGGGAGTTGGGAGCAGTACTTC. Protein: CAISDGSGSWEQYF.